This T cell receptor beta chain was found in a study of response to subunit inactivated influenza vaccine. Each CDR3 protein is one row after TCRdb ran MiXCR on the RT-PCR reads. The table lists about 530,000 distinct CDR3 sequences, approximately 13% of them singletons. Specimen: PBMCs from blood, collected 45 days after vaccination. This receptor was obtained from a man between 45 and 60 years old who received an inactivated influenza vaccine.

For the CDR3, the DNA is TGTGCCAGCAGCTTAGCACGGTTAGGGGTAGGCAATCAGCCCCAGCATTTT. Translated: CASSLARLGVGNQPQHF. J is TRBJ1-5 and V is TRBV7-8; D is perhaps TRBD1 (5 bases). Germline V gene lookup returns CDR1 SGHVS and CDR2 FQNEAQ. The ends were cut back, 0 bases at V and 2 bases at J, with 14 bases in the middle. The CDR3 runs to 17 residues.